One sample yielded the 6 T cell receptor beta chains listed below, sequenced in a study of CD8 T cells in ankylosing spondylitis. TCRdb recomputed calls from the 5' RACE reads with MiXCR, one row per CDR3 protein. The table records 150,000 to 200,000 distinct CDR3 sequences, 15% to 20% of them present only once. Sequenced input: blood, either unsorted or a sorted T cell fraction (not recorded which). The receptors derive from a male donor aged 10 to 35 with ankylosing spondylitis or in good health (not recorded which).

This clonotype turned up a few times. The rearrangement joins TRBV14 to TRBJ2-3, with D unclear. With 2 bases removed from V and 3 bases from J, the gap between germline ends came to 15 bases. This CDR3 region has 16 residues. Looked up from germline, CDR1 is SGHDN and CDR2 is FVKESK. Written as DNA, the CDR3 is TGTGCCAGCAGCCAATTACCGGGTGGTAAAACAGATACGCAGTATTTT. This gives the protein CASSQLPGGKTDTQYF.

The CDR3 nucleotides are TGTGCCAGCAGCTTAGTGATCTCGGGACAGGGATATGAGCAGTTCTTC. Protein product: CASSLVISGQGYEQFF. The V and J genes are TRBV11-3 and TRBJ2-1; 9 bases agree with TRBD1. Trimming at V came to 1 base and at J to 8 bases, leaving 9 bases not matched to a gene. CDR1 is SGHNT, CDR2 YENEEA, per germline. CDR3 length: 16 amino acids.

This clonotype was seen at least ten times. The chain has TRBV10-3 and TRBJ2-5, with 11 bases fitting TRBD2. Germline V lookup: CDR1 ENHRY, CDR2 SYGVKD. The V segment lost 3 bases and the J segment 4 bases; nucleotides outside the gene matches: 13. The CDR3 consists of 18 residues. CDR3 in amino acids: CAISDSRTTSGKIETQYF. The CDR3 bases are TGTGCCATCAGTGATTCCCGAACGACTAGCGGGAAGATAGAGACCCAGTACTTC.

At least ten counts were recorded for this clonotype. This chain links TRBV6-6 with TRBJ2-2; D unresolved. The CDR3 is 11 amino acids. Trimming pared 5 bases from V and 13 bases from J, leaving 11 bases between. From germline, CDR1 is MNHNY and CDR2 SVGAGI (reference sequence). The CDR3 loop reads CASSPSGPLFF. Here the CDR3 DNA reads TGTGCCAGCAGTCCTTCAGGACCGCTGTTTTTT.

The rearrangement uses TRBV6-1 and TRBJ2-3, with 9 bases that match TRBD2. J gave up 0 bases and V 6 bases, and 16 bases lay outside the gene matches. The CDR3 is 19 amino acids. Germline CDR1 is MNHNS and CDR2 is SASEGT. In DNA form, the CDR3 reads TGTGCCAGCAGCGCGAAGGGTTTGGGCGGGAGGGGAAGCACAGATACGCAGTATTTT. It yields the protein CASSAKGLGGRGSTDTQYF.

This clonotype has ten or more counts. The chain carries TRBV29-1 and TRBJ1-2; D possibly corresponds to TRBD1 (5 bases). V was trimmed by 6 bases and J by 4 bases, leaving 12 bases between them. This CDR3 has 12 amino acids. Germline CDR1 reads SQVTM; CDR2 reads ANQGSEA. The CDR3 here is CSVQDSLYGYTF. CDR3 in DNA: TGCAGCGTACAAGACAGTCTCTATGGCTACACCTTC.